What follows are 6 T cell receptor beta chains derived from one specimen sequenced in a study of T-cell reconstitution after alpha-beta-depleted transplantation in children. Unique molecular identifiers were used in preparing the TCRbeta library. TCRdb processed the PCR reads anew with MiXCR; each CDR3 protein has one entry. The table records about 220,000 distinct CDR3 sequences, roughly 18% of them present only once. The sequencing used PBMCs, mostly from graft donor cells, collected 360 days after TCRalphabeta/CD19-depleted stem cell transplant. All receptors derive from a male patient under 10 years old who had a stem cell transplant for acute lymphoblastic leukemia, so the T cells may come from the graft donor.

This clonotype was detected only a few times. The chain couples TRBV7-9 to TRBJ2-3; 7 nucleotides agree with TRBD2. The CDR3 runs 16 residues. CDR1 is SEHNR and CDR2 is FQNEAQ in the germline V gene (reference sequence). J lost 4 bases, V lost 5 bases, and 12 bases had no gene match. The CDR3 loop reads CASSPGGGRYADTQYF. CDR3 DNA sequence: TGTGCCAGCAGCCCGGGAGGAGGGAGGTACGCAGATACGCAGTATTTT.

V usage is TRBV5-1 and J usage is TRBJ2-4; a weak D match, TRBD1 (6 bases). This CDR3 has 17 residues. V dropped 4 bases and J dropped 0 bases, with 17 bases sitting between them. Germline values: CDR1 SGHRS, CDR2 YFSETQ. The CDR3 protein is CASSRDRISGAKNIQYF. As DNA, the CDR3 is TGCGCCAGCAGCCGCGACAGGATCTCGGGAGCCAAAAACATTCAGTACTTC.

This clonotype was seen repeatedly, ten times or more. The V gene is TRBV6-7, the J gene TRBJ1-5, with D tentatively TRBD1 (5 bases). TRBV6-7 is labeled an ORF, and its function is uncertain. The CDR3 totals 15 residues. V was pared by 4 bases and J by 4 bases, with 14 bases between. In DNA, the CDR3 is TGTGCCAGCAGTTGTCCTTGGGACCTTAATCAGCCCCAGCATTTT. Translation: CASSCPWDLNQPQHF.

This rearrangement joins TRBV5-1 to TRBJ2-4, with 8 bases that match TRBD1. Germline V gives CDR1 SGHRS, CDR2 YFSETQ. The CDR3 spans 16 residues. V trimming: 3 bases; J trimming: 7 bases; junction bases outside the gene matches: 12. The chain's CDR3 is CASSSRTGMGRNIQYF. Written as DNA, the CDR3 is TGCGCCAGCAGCTCCCGGACAGGGATGGGTAGGAACATTCAGTACTTC.

The V call is TRBV20-1, the J call TRBJ2-3, with D tentatively TRBD2 (6 bases). CDR1 is DFQATT and CDR2 is SNEGSKA in the germline V gene (reference sequence). The CDR3 has 13 residues. With 6 bases removed from V and 0 bases from J, the gap between germline ends came to 10 bases. The CDR3 nucleotides are TGCAGTGCCGAGGAGGGGAGCACAGATACGCAGTATTTT. It specifies CSAEEGSTDTQYF.

The CDR3 loop reads CASSTPTPISYNEQFF. Written as DNA, the CDR3 is TGTGCCAGTAGTACTCCGACACCGATCTCCTACAATGAGCAGTTCTTC. The chain carries TRBV19 and TRBJ2-1; unclear D gene. CDR3 length: 16 amino acids. Deletions cut 4 bases from V and 0 bases from J, with 13 bases between. CDR1 is LNHDA, CDR2 SQIVND, per germline (reference sequence).